This is a list of T cell receptor beta chains from one sample in a study of T cell responses to AZD1222 COVID-19 vaccine. Method: immunoSEQ multiplex PCR; TCRdb's copy keeps in-frame clones and lacks some. In the table there are around 110,000 clones, around 87% of which are singletons. The starting material was peripheral blood, obtained on day 0 of AZD1222 vaccination. These receptors all stem from an adult in good health. Both conserved end residues are part of each CDR3. The D gene is left open where the match is weak.

d_call	v_call	j_call	cdr3_aa
-	TRBV5-1	TRBJ2-7	CASSLGGGATYEQYF
-	TRBV7-3	TRBJ1-1	CASSPTGQSGRAEAFF
TRBD2	TRBV11-2	TRBJ2-1	CASSVTSGSYNEQFF
-	TRBV6-5	TRBJ1-2	CASYTGVLGYGYTF
TRBD1	TRBV6-4	TRBJ1-2	CASRHTGDAYGYTF
-	TRBV11-2	TRBJ2-7	CASSLGAGSYEQYF
-	TRBV11-2	TRBJ2-7	CASSTSPGDSYEQYF
-	TRBV7-9	TRBJ2-2	CASSLAGTGELFF
-	TRBV5-1	TRBJ2-1	CASSGRRLYNEQFF
-	TRBV21-1	TRBJ1-1	CASTLRTGAHDTEAFF
-	TRBV3-1/TRBV3-2	TRBJ1-6	CASSQKADFSPLHF
TRBD2	TRBV25-1	TRBJ2-7	CASSDPSLADREQYF
-	TRBV7-9	TRBJ1-3	CASSLARGEPSGNTIYF
-	TRBV27	TRBJ2-6	CASSLSSGGSGANVLTF
-	TRBV3-1/TRBV3-2	TRBJ2-1	CASSQDVNEQFF
TRBD1	TRBV7-9	TRBJ2-2	CASSLTTGYPGELFF
TRBD1	TRBV5-5	TRBJ2-7	CASSPDRGPHYEQYF
TRBD1	TRBV2	TRBJ1-2	CASSGRTGLAGYTF
-	TRBV15	TRBJ1-2	CATSRDWNYGYTF
TRBD1	TRBV19	TRBJ2-7	CASSKDRVHEQYF
-	TRBV2	TRBJ2-7	CASKVRPSAMDGEQYF
-	TRBV6-6	TRBJ1-6	CASSYQEGSPLHF
-	TRBV4-3	TRBJ2-7	CASSQRYRETQSNEQYF
TRBD2	TRBV5-1	TRBJ2-2	CASSLAPAGGSTGELFF
TRBD1	TRBV6-5	TRBJ2-2	CASSYSTGQHTGELFF
-	TRBV7-2	TRBJ2-7	CASSLASRGPSSYEQYF
-	TRBV5-1	TRBJ2-3	CASSLQGADTQYF
TRBD2	TRBV30	TRBJ2-2	CAWSVLTSGIRFSTGELFF
-	TRBV19	TRBJ1-2	CASSITGWDYGYTF
-	TRBV10-3	TRBJ1-6	CAIGSIQGNSPLHF
-	TRBV6-2/TRBV6-3	TRBJ1-1	CASTPGPQSNTEAFF
-	TRBV6-2/TRBV6-3	TRBJ2-2	CASSLGRNTGELFF
-	TRBV7-2	TRBJ1-5	CASSLVSGQPQHF
-	TRBV2	TRBJ2-1	CASSADGYNEQFF
-	TRBV9	TRBJ2-1	CASSVEWVGVRGNEQFF
-	TRBV30	TRBJ1-2	CAWSVLRGASHGYTF
-	TRBV4-3	TRBJ2-7	CASSQGTGPYEQYF
TRBD1	TRBV5-1	TRBJ2-7	CASSPGQVFSYEQYF